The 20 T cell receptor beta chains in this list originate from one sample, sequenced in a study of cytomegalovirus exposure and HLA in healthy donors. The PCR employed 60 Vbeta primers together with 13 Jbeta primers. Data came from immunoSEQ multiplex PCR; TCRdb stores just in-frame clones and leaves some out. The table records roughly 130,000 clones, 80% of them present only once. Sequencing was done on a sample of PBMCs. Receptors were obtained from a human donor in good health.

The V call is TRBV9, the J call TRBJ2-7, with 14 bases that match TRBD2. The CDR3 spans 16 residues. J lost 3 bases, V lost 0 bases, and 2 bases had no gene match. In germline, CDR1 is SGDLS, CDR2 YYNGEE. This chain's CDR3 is CASSVAGTSGGYEQYF. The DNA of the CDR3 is TGTGCCAGCAGCGTAGCAGGGACTAGCGGGGGCTACGAGCAGTACTTC.

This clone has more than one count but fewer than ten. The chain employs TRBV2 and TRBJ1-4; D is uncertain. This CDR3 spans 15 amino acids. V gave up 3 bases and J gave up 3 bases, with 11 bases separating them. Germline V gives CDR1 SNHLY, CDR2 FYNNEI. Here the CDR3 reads CASSDPERPNEKLFF. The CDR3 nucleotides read TGTGCCAGCAGTGACCCGGAGAGACCTAATGAAAAACTGTTTTTT. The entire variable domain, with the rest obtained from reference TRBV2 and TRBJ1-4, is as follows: EPEVTQTPSHQVTQMGQEVILRCVPISNHLYFYWYRQILGQKVEFLVSFYNNEISEKSEIFDDQFSVERPDGSNFTLKIRSTKLEDSAMYFCASSDPERPNEKLFFGSGTQLSVL.

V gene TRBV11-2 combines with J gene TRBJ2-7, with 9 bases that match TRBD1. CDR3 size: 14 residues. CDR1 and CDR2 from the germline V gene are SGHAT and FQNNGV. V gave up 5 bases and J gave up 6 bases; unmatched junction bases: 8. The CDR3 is CASSEDRGGGEQYF. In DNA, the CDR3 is TGTGCCAGCAGCGAGGACAGGGGCGGGGGCGAGCAGTACTTC.

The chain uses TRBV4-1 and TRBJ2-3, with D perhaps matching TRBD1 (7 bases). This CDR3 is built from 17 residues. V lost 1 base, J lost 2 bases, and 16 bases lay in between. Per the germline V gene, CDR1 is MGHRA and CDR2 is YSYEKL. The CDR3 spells CASSQAPQGEDTDTQYF. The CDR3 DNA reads TGCGCCAGCAGCCAAGCTCCTCAGGGGGAGGACACAGATACGCAGTATTTT.

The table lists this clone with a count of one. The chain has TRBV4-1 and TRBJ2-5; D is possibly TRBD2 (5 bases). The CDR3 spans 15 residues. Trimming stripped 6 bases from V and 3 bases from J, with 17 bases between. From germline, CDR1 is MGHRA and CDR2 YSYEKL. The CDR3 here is CASRPIAETKETQYF. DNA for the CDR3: TGCGCCAGCAGACCAATAGCCGAGACTAAAGAGACCCAGTACTTC.

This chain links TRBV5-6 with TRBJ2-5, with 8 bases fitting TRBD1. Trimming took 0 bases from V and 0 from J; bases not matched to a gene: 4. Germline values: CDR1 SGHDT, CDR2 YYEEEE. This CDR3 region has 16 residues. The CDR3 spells CASSLEQGANQETQYF. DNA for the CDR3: TGTGCCAGCAGCTTGGAGCAGGGGGCCAACCAAGAGACCCAGTACTTC.

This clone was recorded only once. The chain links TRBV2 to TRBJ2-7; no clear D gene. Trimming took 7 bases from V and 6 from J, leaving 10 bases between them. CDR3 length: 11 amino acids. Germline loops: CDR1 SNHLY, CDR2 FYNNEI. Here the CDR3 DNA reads TGTGCCAGCACCAAGACTGGCGAGCAGTACTTC. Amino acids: CASTKTGEQYF.

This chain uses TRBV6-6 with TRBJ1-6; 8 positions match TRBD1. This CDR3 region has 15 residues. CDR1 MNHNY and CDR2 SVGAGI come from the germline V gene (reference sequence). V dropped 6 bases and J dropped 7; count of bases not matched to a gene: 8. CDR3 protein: CASSYGTGRNSPLHF. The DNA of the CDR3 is TGTGCCAGCAGCTACGGGACAGGCCGAAATTCACCCCTCCACTTT.

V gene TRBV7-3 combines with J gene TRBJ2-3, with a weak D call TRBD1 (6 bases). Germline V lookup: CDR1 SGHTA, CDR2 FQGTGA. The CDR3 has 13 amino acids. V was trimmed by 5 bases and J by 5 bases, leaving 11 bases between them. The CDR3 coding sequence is TGTGCCAGCAGCGTACAGGGCAGAGATACGCAGTATTTT. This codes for CASSVQGRDTQYF.

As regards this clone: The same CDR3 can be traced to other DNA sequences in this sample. CDR3 coding DNA: TGTGCCAGCAGTTATTCCGGGATAGGCACTGAAGCTTTCTTT. It translates to CASSYSGIGTEAFF. V gene TRBV6-5 combines with J gene TRBJ1-1; D remains ambiguous. V shed 3 bases and J shed 4 bases, with 12 bases lying between them. This CDR3 region has 14 residues. The germline CDR1 and CDR2 sequences are MNHEY and SVGAGI.

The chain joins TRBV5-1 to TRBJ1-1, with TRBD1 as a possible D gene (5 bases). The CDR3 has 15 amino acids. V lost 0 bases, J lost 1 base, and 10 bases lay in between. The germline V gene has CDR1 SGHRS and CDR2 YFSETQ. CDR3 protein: CASSLEAGWNTEAFF. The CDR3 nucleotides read TGCGCCAGCAGCTTGGAAGCAGGGTGGAACACTGAAGCTTTCTTT.

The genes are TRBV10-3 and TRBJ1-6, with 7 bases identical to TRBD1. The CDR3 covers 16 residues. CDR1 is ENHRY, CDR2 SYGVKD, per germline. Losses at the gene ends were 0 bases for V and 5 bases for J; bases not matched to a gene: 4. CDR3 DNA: TGTGCCATCAGTGAGTCCTACAGGGGAAATAATTCACCCCTCCACTTT. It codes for CAISESYRGNNSPLHF.

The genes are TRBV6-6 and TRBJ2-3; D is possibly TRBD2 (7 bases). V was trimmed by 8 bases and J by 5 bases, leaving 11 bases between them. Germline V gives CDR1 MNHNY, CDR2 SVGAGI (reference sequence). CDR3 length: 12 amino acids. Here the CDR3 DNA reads TGTGCCAGCGGGGGGGCGGAAGATACGCAGTATTTT. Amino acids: CASGGAEDTQYF.

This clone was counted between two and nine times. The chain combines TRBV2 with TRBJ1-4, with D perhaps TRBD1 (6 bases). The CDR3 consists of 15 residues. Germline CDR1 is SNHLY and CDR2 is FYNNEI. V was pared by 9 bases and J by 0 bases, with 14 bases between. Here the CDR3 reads CARSQGNATNEKLFF. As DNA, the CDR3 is TGTGCCAGATCACAGGGTAATGCAACTAATGAAAAACTGTTTTTT.

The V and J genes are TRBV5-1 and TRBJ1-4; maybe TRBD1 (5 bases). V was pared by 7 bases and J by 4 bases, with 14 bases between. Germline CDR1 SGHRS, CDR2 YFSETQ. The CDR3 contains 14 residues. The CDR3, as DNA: TGCGCCAGCTCCCTCGGACAACTTAATGAAAAACTGTTTTTT. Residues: CASSLGQLNEKLFF.

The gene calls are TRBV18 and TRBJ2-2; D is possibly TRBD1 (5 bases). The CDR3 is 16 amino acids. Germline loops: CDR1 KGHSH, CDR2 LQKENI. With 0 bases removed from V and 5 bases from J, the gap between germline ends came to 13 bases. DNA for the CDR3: TGTGCCAGCTCACCACCTTCTAGGGGTTGGACCGGGGAGCTGTTTTTT. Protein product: CASSPPSRGWTGELFF. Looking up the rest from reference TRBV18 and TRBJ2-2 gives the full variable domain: NAGVMQNPRHLVRRRGQEARLRCSPMKGHSHVYWYRQLPEEGLKFMVYLQKENIIDESGMPKERFSAEFPKEGPSILRIQQVVRGDSAAYFCASSPPSRGWTGELFFGEGSRLTVL.

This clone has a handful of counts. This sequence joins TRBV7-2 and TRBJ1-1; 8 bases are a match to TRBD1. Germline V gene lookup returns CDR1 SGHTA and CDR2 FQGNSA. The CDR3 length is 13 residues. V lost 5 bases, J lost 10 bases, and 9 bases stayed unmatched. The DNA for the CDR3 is TGTGCCAGCAGCGGTCCGACAGGGGTGGGAGCTTTCTTT. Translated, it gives CASSGPTGVGAFF.

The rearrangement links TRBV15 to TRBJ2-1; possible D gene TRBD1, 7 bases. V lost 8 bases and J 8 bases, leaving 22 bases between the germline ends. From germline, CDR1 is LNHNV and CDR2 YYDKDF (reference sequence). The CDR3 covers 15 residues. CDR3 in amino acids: CATDSSRGAGDEQFF. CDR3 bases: TGTGCCACCGACTCTAGCAGGGGGGCCGGGGATGAGCAGTTCTTC.

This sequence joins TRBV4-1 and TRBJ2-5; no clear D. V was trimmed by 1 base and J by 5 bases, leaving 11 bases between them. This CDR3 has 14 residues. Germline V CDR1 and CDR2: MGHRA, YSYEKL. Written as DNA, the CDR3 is TGCGCCAGCAGCCAAGGGCCCCGGGTTGAGACCCAGTACTTC. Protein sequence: CASSQGPRVETQYF.

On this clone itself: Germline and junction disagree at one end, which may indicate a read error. The CDR3 loop reads CASSQDEGGAFF. In nucleotides, the CDR3 is TGTGCCAGCAGCCAAGATGAGGGTGGCGCTTTCTTT. V is TRBV4-1 and J is TRBJ1-1; D gene unclear. The CDR3 is made up of 12 amino acids. CDR1 and CDR2 from the germline V gene are MGHRA and YSYEKL.